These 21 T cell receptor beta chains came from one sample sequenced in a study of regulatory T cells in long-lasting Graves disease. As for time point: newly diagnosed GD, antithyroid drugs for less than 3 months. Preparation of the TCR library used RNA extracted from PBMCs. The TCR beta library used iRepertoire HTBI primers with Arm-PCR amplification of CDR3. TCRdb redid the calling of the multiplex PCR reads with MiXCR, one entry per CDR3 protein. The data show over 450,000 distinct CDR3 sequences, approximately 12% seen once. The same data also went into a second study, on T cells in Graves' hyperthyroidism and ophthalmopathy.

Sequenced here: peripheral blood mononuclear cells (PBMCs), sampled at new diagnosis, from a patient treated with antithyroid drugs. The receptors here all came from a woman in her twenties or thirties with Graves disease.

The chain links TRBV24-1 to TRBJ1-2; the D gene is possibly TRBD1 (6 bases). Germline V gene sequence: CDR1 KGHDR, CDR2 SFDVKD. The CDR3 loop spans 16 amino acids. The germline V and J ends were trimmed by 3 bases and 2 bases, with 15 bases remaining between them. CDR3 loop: CATSDPAQGPNYGYTF. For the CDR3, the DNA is TGTGCCACCAGTGATCCAGCGCAGGGGCCAAACTATGGCTACACCTTC.

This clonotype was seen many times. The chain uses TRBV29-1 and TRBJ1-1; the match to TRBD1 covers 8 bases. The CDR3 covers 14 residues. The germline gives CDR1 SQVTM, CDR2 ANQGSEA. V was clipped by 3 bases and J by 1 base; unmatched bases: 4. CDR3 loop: CSVETGEGNTEAFF. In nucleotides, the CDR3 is TGCAGCGTTGAGACAGGGGAGGGGAACACTGAAGCTTTCTTT.

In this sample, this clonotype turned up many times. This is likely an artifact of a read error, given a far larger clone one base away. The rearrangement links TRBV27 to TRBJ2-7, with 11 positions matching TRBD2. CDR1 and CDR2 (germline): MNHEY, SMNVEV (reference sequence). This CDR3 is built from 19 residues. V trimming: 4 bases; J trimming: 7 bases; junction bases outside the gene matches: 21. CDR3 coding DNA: TGTGCCAGCAGTTCATACGGAAGAATAGCGGGAGGGCCAAGGAATGAGCAGTACTTC. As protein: CASSSYGRIAGGPRNEQYF.

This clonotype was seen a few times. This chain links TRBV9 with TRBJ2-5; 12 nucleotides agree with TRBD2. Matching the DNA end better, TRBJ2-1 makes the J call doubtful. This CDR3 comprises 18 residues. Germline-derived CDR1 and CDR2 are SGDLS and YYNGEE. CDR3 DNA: TGTGCCAGCAGCGTAGACCCTCGGACTAGCGGGGTTTACAATGAGCAGTTCTTC. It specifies CASSVDPRTSGVYNEQFF.

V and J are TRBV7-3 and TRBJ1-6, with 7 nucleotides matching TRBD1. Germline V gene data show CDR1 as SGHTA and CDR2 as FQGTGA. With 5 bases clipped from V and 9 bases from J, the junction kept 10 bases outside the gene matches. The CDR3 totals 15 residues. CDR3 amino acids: CASSERQGISSPLHF. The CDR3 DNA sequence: TGTGCCAGCAGCGAACGACAGGGAATCTCTTCACCCCTCCACTTT.

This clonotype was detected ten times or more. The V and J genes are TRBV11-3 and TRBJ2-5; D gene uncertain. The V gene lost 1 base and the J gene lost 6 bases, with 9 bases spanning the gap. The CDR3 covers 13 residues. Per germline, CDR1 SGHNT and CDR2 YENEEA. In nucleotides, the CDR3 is TGTGCCAGCAGCTTAGCACAGTTGAAGACCCAGTACTTC. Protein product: CASSLAQLKTQYF.

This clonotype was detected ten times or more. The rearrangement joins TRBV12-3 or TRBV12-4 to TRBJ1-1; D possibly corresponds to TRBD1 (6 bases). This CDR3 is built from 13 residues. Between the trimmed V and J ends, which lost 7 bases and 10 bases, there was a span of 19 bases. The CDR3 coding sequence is TGTGCCAGCACTACGAGGGGGGGCGGGAGAGCTTTCTTT. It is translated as CASTTRGGGRAFF.

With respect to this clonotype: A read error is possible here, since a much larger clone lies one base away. CDR3 bases: TGTGCCATCATTTCACTAGCGGAAAAGCCCTACGAGCAGTACTTC. Translation gives CAIISLAEKPYEQYF. The V and J genes are TRBV6-2 or TRBV6-3 and TRBJ2-7; TRBD2 agrees at 8 bases. The CDR3 length is 15 residues. The ends lost 10 bases at V and 2 bases at J; junction bases unmatched: 13. CDR1 is MNHEY, CDR2 SVGEGT, per germline.

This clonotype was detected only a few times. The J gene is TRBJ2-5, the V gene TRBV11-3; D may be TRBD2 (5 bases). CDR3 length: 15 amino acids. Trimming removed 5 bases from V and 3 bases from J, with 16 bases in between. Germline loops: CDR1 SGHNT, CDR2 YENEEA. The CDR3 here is CASSTQPGNKETQYF. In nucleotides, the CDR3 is TGTGCCAGCAGCACCCAGCCCGGGAATAAAGAGACCCAGTACTTC.

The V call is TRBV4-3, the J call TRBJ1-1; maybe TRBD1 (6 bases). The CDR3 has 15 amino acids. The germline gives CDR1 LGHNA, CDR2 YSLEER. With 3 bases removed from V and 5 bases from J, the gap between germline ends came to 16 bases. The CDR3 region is CASSHPRGGGTEAFF. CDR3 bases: TGCGCCAGCAGCCACCCACGGGGAGGGGGAACTGAAGCTTTCTTT.

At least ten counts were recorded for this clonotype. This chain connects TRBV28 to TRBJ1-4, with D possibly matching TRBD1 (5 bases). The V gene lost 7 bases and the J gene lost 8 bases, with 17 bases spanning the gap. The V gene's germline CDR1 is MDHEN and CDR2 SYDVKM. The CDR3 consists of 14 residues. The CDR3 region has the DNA TGTGCCAGCACCGAAGGGGACGTTGAGGAAAAACTGTTTTTT. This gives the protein CASTEGDVEEKLFF.

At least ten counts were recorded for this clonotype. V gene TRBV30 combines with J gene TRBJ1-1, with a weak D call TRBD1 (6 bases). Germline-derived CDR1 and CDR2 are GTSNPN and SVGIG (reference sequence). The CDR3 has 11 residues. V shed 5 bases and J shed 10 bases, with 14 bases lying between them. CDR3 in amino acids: CAWGQLRRAFF. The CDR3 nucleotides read TGTGCCTGGGGACAGCTCAGAAGAGCTTTCTTT.

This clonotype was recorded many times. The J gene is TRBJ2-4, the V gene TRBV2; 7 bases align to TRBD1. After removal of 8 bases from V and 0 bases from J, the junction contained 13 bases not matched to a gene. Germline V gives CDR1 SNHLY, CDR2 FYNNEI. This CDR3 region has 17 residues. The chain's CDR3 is CASQRQGPVLAKNIQYF. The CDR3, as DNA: TGTGCCAGCCAGCGACAGGGACCTGTTCTAGCCAAAAACATTCAGTACTTC.

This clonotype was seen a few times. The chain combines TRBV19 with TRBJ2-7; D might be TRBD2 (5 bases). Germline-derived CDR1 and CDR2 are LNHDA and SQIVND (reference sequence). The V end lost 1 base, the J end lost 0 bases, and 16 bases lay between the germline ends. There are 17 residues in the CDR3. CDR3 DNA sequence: TGTGCCAGTAGTATAGGAGGTGGGGAGCTTAACTCCTACGAGCAGTACTTC. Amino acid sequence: CASSIGGGELNSYEQYF.

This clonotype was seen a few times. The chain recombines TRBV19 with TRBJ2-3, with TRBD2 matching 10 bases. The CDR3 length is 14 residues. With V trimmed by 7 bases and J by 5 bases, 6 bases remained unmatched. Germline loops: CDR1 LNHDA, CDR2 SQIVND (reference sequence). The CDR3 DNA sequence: TGTGCCAGTACGGAGCGGGAGGGGAGAGATACGCAGTATTTT. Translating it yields CASTEREGRDTQYF.

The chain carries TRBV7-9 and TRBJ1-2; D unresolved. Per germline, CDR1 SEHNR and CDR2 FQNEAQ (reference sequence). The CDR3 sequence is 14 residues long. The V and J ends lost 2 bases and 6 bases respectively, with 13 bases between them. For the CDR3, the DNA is TGTGCCAGCAGCTTAAACCCCCCCCTGGATGGCTACACCTTC. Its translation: CASSLNPPLDGYTF.

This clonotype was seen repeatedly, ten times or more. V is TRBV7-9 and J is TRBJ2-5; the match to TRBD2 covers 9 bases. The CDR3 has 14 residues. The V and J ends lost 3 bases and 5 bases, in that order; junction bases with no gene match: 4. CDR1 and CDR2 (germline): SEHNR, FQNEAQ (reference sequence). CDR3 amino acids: CASSLAGGSETQYF. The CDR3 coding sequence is TGTGCCAGCAGCTTGGCGGGAGGGTCTGAGACCCAGTACTTC.

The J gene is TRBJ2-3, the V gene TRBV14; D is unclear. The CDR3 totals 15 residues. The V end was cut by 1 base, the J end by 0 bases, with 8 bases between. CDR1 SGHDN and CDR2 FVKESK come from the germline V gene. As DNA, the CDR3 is TGTGCCAGCAGCCAAGGTGTGTCTAGCACAGATACGCAGTATTTT. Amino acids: CASSQGVSSTDTQYF. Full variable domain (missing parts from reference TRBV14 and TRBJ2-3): EAGVTQFPSHSVIEKGQTVTLRCDPISGHDNLYWYRRVMGKEIKFLLHFVKESKQDESGMPNNRFLAERTGGTYSTLKVQPAELEDSGVYFCASSQGVSSTDTQYFGPGTRLTVL.

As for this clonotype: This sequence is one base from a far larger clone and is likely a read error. The CDR3 region is CASSRTLGGGNERFF. The CDR3 DNA is TGTGCCAGCAGCCGGACCCTGGGAGGGGGCAATGAGCGGTTCTTC. The J gene is TRBJ2-5, the V gene TRBV11-2, with D perhaps being TRBD1 or TRBD2 (7 bases each). The V gene's germline CDR1 is SGHAT and CDR2 FQNNGV. CDR3 length: 15 amino acids.

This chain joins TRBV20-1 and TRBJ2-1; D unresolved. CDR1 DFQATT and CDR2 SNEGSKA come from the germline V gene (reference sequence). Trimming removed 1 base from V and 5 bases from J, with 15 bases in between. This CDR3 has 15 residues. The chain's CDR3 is CSARVLPRNDNEQFF. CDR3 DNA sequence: TGCAGTGCTAGAGTACTTCCCCGGAACGACAATGAGCAGTTCTTC.

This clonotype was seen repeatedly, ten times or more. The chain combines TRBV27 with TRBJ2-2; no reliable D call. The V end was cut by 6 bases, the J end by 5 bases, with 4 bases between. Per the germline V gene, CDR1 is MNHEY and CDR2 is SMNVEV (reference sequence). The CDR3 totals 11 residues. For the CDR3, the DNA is TGTGCCAGCAGCCAGACCGGGGAGCTGTTTTTT. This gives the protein CASSQTGELFF.